The rows below give T cell receptor beta chains drawn from one sample of a study of shared clonotypes between healthy human individuals. Repertoires were generated with immunoSEQ multiplex PCR, while TCRdb's copy carries only in-frame clones and drops some. This table has roughly 2 million clones, about 95% appearing once. The specimen sequenced was naive CD8+ T cells sorted from blood. The receptors originated from a man between 18 and 35 years old in good health. Each CDR3 is given with its conserved first and last residue. D genes are given only for firm matches. Rows give clone size only sometimes, using once, few, many, or a class for an expanded clone.

TRBJ2-7	TRBV28	TRBD2	.	CASIPSGGAYEQYF	TGTGCCAGCATCCCTAGCGGGGGGGCCTACGAGCAGTACTTC
TRBJ1-1	TRBV6-5	TRBD1	once	CASRVTGGTEAFF	TGTGCCAGCAGGGTGACAGGGGGCACTGAAGCTTTCTTT
TRBJ1-2	TRBV10-2	.	.	CASSDDGVGGYTF	TGCGCCAGCAGTGATGACGGAGTGGGTGGCTACACCTTC
TRBJ2-3	TRBV9	.	.	CASSVVEGSGDTQYF	TGTGCCAGCAGCGTGGTGGAGGGGAGTGGAGATACGCAGTATTTT
TRBJ2-1	TRBV4-3	TRBD2	.	CASSPGLAGLDYNEQFF	TGCGCCAGCAGCCCAGGACTAGCGGGATTGGACTACAATGAGCAGTTCTTC
TRBJ2-2	TRBV7-9	.	.	CASSFLQANTGELFF	TGTGCCAGCAGCTTTCTCCAGGCTAACACCGGGGAGCTGTTTTTT
TRBJ2-2	TRBV29-1	TRBD1	.	CSVETGENGELFF	TGCAGCGTGGAAACAGGGGAAAACGGGGAGCTGTTTTTT
TRBJ2-7	TRBV27	.	.	CASRGASYEQYF	TGTGCCAGTCGGGGGGCCTCCTACGAGCAGTACTTC
TRBJ2-7	TRBV27	.	.	CASRKGREAEGYF	TGTGCCAGCAGAAAAGGACGGGAAGCTGAGGGGTACTTC
TRBJ1-5	TRBV1	.	.	CTSSQASQTGTHSNQPQHF	TGCACCAGCAGCCAAGCAAGCCAGACAGGGACTCATAGCAATCAGCCCCAGCATTTT
TRBJ1-2	TRBV15	.	.	CATSRDLGMSGYTF	TGTGCCACCAGCAGAGATCTGGGGATGAGTGGCTACACCTTC